The next 26 T cell receptor beta chains were all read from a single sample in a study of T cell responses to AZD1222 COVID-19 vaccine. Libraries were prepared by immunoSEQ multiplex PCR; TCRdb keeps only in-frame clonotypes and omits some of them. The data contain 80,000 or so clones, roughly 90% of them singletons. The sample was peripheral blood, taken 28 days after the second AZD1222 dose. The receptor source for this set is an adult who received the AZD1222 COVID-19 vaccine.

V usage is TRBV2 and J usage is TRBJ2-3; 7 nucleotides line up with TRBD2. This CDR3 has 15 residues. Germline V CDR1 and CDR2: SNHLY, FYNNEI. After removal of 4 bases from V and 4 bases from J, the junction contained 8 bases not matched to a gene. The CDR3 bases are TGTGCCAGCAGTGGGGGGGGAAAGCATCCAGATACGCAGTATTTT. Protein sequence: CASSGGGKHPDTQYF.

The chain joins TRBV9 to TRBJ2-1; D remains ambiguous. The length of the CDR3 is 16 residues. Germline lookup yields CDR1 SGDLS and CDR2 YYNGEE. Deletions cut 0 bases from V and 9 bases from J, with 19 bases between. CDR3 sequence reads: CASSVAPPSRASEQFF. Written as DNA, the CDR3 is TGTGCCAGCAGCGTAGCCCCCCCCAGTAGGGCGTCTGAGCAGTTCTTC.

This chain uses TRBV5-1 with TRBJ2-1; 10 bases are shared with TRBD1. Germline lookup yields CDR1 SGHRS and CDR2 YFSETQ. The junction had 6 bases not matched to a gene; V was cut back by 1 base and J by 8 bases. The CDR3 contains 15 residues. The CDR3 nucleotides read TGCGCCAGCAGCTTGTCGGGACAGGGGTTTTATGAGCAGTTCTTC. As protein: CASSLSGQGFYEQFF.

The chain uses TRBV5-1 and TRBJ1-1, with D unresolved. V lost 0 bases and J lost 1, with 7 bases in between. This CDR3 has 14 residues. Germline V lookup: CDR1 SGHRS, CDR2 YFSETQ. CDR3 sequence: CASSLVFQNTEAFF. DNA for the CDR3: TGCGCCAGCAGCTTGGTTTTCCAGAACACTGAAGCTTTCTTT.

The chain employs TRBV7-6 and TRBJ1-6; TRBD1 agrees at 8 bases. This CDR3 comprises 15 residues. Germline CDR1 is SGHVS and CDR2 is FNYEAQ. The junction had 9 bases not matched to a gene; V was cut back by 6 bases and J by 8 bases. CDR3 region: CASSLSGGWDSPLHF. Written as DNA, the CDR3 is TGTGCCAGCAGTCTTTCAGGGGGCTGGGATTCACCCCTCCACTTT.

This clone was detected once. The rearrangement links TRBV7-9 to TRBJ2-5; D is perhaps TRBD1 (6 bases). Trimming shortened V by 7 bases and J by 1 base, and 13 bases separated the two germline ends. CDR1 SEHNR and CDR2 FQNEAQ come from the germline V gene (reference sequence). The CDR3 runs 14 residues. The CDR3 is CASTPGDTQETQYF. The CDR3 DNA reads TGTGCCAGCACCCCAGGGGACACCCAAGAGACCCAGTACTTC. Using reference TRBV7-9 and TRBJ2-5 for the parts outside the CDR3, the full variable domain is DTGVSQNPRHKITKRGQNVTFRCDPISEHNRLYWYRQTLGQGPEFLTYFQNEAQLEKSRLLSDRFSAERPKGSFSTLEIQRTEQGDSAMYLCASTPGDTQETQYFGPGTRLLVL.

The J gene is TRBJ2-7, the V gene TRBV5-1; TRBD1 agrees at 9 bases. The CDR3 loop spans 15 amino acids. The ends lost 4 bases at V and 4 bases at J; junction bases unmatched: 9. CDR1 and CDR2 from the germline V gene are SGHRS and YFSETQ. CDR3 coding DNA: TGCGCCAGCAGCGCCACCGGGACAGGGTCGTACGAGCAGTACTTC. Translating gives CASSATGTGSYEQYF.

The rearrangement links TRBV27 to TRBJ2-3, with 9 nucleotides matching TRBD2. The CDR3 is 16 residues long. In germline, CDR1 is MNHEY, CDR2 SMNVEV (reference sequence). The V and J ends lost 2 bases and 4 bases, in that order; junction bases with no gene match: 7. The CDR3 spells CASSLLLGTSSDTQYF. The CDR3 coding sequence is TGTGCCAGCAGTTTACTATTAGGGACTAGCTCAGATACGCAGTATTTT.

This rearrangement joins TRBV2 to TRBJ2-6; perhaps TRBD1 as D (6 bases). CDR3 length: 16 residues. V lost 4 bases and J 4 bases, leaving 14 bases between the germline ends. CDR1 is SNHLY, CDR2 FYNNEI, per germline. The CDR3 sequence is CASSATGRSGANVLTF. As DNA, the CDR3 is TGTGCCAGCAGTGCGACAGGTCGCTCCGGGGCCAACGTCCTGACTTTC.

The chain recombines TRBV30 with TRBJ2-3; D gene uncertain. This CDR3 is built from 15 residues. Trimming shortened V by 1 base and J by 0 bases, and 11 bases separated the two germline ends. Germline V gene sequence: CDR1 GTSNPN, CDR2 SVGIG (reference sequence). CDR3 coding DNA: TGTGCCTGGAGTGGTAGTCGCGGTAGCACAGATACGCAGTATTTT. This sequence encodes CAWSGSRGSTDTQYF.

A single count supports this clone. The chain recombines TRBV30 with TRBJ1-1; D gene unclear. V shed 6 bases and J shed 2 bases, with 13 bases lying between them. There are 13 residues in the CDR3. Germline V gene data show CDR1 as GTSNPN and CDR2 as SVGIG (reference sequence). The CDR3 is CACPGNFNTEAFF. The DNA of the CDR3 is TGTGCCTGCCCAGGCAACTTCAACACTGAAGCTTTCTTT.

The DNA for the CDR3 is TGTGCCAGAATCGATGTGAACGGAGGGAACACTGAAGCTTTCTTT. This codes for CARIDVNGGNTEAFF. The chain has TRBV5-3 and TRBJ1-1; D unresolved. Being an ORF, TRBV5-3 has a function that is uncertain. The CDR3 runs to 15 residues. Between the trimmed V and J ends, which lost 6 bases and 1 base, there was a span of 16 bases.

The chain recombines TRBV12-2 with TRBJ1-3. TRBV12-2 is annotated as a pseudogene. The length of the CDR3 is 17 residues. CDR3 sequence reads: CASRPGRSHHSGNTIYF. In nucleotides, the CDR3 is TGTGCAAGTCGCCCCGGACGCAGTCATCACTCTGGAAACACCATATATTTT.

The genes are TRBV6-2 or TRBV6-3 and TRBJ1-2; a possible D gene is TRBD1 (5 bases). The CDR3 sequence is 13 residues long. The germline gives CDR1 MNHEY, CDR2 SVGEGT. The V end lost 2 bases, the J end lost 5 bases, and 9 bases lay between the germline ends. The CDR3 here is CASSYDSIYGYTF. In DNA, the CDR3 is TGTGCCAGCAGTTACGACAGCATATATGGCTACACCTTC.

This clone was observed a single time. V is TRBV24-1 and J is TRBJ2-1; 8 nucleotides agree with TRBD2. Trimming removed 3 bases from V and 9 bases from J; junction bases left unmatched: 6. The CDR3 loop spans 14 amino acids. Germline V lookup: CDR1 KGHDR, CDR2 SFDVKD. CDR3 residues: CATSDADRGGEQFF. The CDR3, as DNA: TGTGCCACCAGTGATGCGGACCGGGGGGGTGAGCAGTTCTTC.

The V gene is TRBV2, the J gene TRBJ1-5, with a weak D call TRBD1 (5 bases). Per the germline V gene, CDR1 is SNHLY and CDR2 is FYNNEI. CDR3 length equals 12 residues. V was trimmed by 6 bases and J by 9 bases, leaving 12 bases between them. DNA of the CDR3: TGTGCCAGCAGCGGGGACCTTCCGCCCCAGCATTTT. Protein: CASSGDLPPQHF. Together with reference TRBV2 and TRBJ1-5, the CDR3 gives the full variable domain: EPEVTQTPSHQVTQMGQEVILRCVPISNHLYFYWYRQILGQKVEFLVSFYNNEISEKSEIFDDQFSVERPDGSNFTLKIRSTKLEDSAMYFCASSGDLPPQHFGDGTRLSIL.

In nucleotides, the CDR3 is TGTGCCAGTAGTCTGGACAGGGGCAGGGACGAGCAGTACTTC. It is translated as CASSLDRGRDEQYF. The chain is built from TRBV19 and TRBJ2-7; 9 nucleotides agree with TRBD1. V was clipped by 5 bases and J by 5 bases; unmatched bases: 7. CDR1 is LNHDA and CDR2 is SQIVND in the germline V gene (reference sequence). The CDR3 is made up of 14 amino acids. The variable domain in full, completed from reference TRBV19 and TRBJ2-7, reads DGGITQSPKYLFRKEGQNVTLSCEQNLNHDAMYWYRQDPGQGLRLIYYSQIVNDFQKGDIAEGYSVSREKKESFPLTVTSAQKNPTAFYLCASSLDRGRDEQYFGPGTRLTVT.

The chain is built from TRBV19 and TRBJ1-6; D is perhaps TRBD1 (5 bases). The CDR3 totals 15 residues. Germline V gene lookup returns CDR1 LNHDA and CDR2 SQIVND (reference sequence). V was cut by 5 bases and J by 10 bases, with 18 bases left in between. The chain's CDR3 is CASSPRARDGSPLHF. DNA of the CDR3: TGTGCCAGTAGTCCCCGCGCCAGGGACGGATCACCCCTCCACTTT.

This clone was seen only once. The chain recombines TRBV18 with TRBJ1-6; D unresolved. Per germline, CDR1 KGHSH and CDR2 LQKENI. CDR3 length: 13 amino acids. Trimming removed 2 bases from V and 7 bases from J, with 6 bases in between. The CDR3 nucleotides are TGTGCCAGCTCACCATGGGAAAATTCACCCCTCCACTTT. It encodes CASSPWENSPLHF.

V gene TRBV7-9 combines with J gene TRBJ1-1; the D gene is possibly TRBD1 (6 bases). The CDR3 covers 15 residues. The ends were cut back, 5 bases at V and 5 bases at J, with 18 bases in the middle. CDR1 is SEHNR, CDR2 FQNEAQ, per germline (reference sequence). The CDR3, as DNA: TGTGCCAGCAGCCCCACCGACAGGCTAGGGACTGAAGCTTTCTTT. It codes for CASSPTDRLGTEAFF.

This chain links TRBV27 with TRBJ1-1, with no clear D. The V gene lost 7 bases and the J gene lost 1 base, with 10 bases spanning the gap. CDR1 is MNHEY and CDR2 is SMNVEV in the germline V gene (reference sequence). This CDR3 comprises 13 residues. The CDR3 loop is CASKGVENTEAFF. The CDR3 DNA follows: TGTGCCAGCAAAGGTGTGGAGAACACTGAAGCTTTCTTT.

Points on this clone: Other DNA sequences in this specimen translate into the identical CDR3. The gene calls are TRBV7-9 and TRBJ1-3, with D unclear. Germline CDR1 reads SEHNR; CDR2 reads FQNEAQ (reference sequence). CDR3 length equals 12 residues. Trimming removed 0 bases at V and 4 bases at J, with 1 base between. CDR3 sequence reads: CASSLAGNTIYF. CDR3 in DNA: TGTGCCAGCAGCTTAGCCGGAAACACCATATATTTT.

This CDR3 is CASSLAGGSGELFF. DNA of the CDR3: TGTGCCAGCAGCTTAGCTGGGGGCTCCGGGGAGCTGTTTTTT. The chain employs TRBV5-5 and TRBJ2-2; perhaps TRBD1 as D (6 bases). This CDR3 comprises 14 residues. CDR1 and CDR2 from the germline V gene are SGHKS and YYEKEE (reference sequence). V shed 2 bases and J shed 6 bases, with 11 bases lying between them.

This chain uses TRBV18 with TRBJ2-7; 7 nucleotides line up with TRBD1. Germline values: CDR1 KGHSH, CDR2 LQKENI. The CDR3 totals 15 residues. The V segment lost 3 bases and the J segment 4 bases; nucleotides outside the gene matches: 9. Here the CDR3 reads CASSPRTGVKYEQYF. The CDR3 DNA sequence: TGTGCCAGCTCACCCCGCACAGGGGTAAAGTACGAGCAGTACTTC.

This chain connects TRBV5-1 to TRBJ2-1; the match to TRBD2 covers 11 bases. CDR1 and CDR2 (germline): SGHRS, YFSETQ. This CDR3 is 17 amino acids long. J was trimmed by 16 bases and V by 0 bases; bases with no gene match: 18. The CDR3 bases are TGCGCCAGCAGCTTGGGGGACAGGGCACATACTAGCGGGAGAGGATTCTTC. Translation: CASSLGDRAHTSGRGFF.

CDR3 coding DNA: TGCGCCAGCAGCCCTCAGGCCAGAATCGCTGAAGCTTTCTTT. As protein: CASSPQARIAEAFF. The chain carries TRBV5-1 and TRBJ1-1, with unresolved D. The ends were cut back, 4 bases at V and 6 bases at J, with 16 bases in the middle. CDR3 length: 14 amino acids. Germline CDR1 SGHRS, CDR2 YFSETQ.